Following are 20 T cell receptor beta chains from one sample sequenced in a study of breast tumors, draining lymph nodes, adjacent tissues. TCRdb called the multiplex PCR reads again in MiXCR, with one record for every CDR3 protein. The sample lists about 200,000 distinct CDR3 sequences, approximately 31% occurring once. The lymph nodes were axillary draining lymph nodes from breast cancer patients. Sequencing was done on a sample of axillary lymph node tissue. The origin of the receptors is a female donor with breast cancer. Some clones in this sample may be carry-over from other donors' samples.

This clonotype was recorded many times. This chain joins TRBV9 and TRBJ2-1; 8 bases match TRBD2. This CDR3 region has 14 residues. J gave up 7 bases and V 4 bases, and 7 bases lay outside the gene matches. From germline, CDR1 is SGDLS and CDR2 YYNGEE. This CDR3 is CASSPLAGRNEQFF. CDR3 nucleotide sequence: TGTGCCAGCAGCCCTCTAGCGGGTAGAAATGAGCAGTTCTTC.

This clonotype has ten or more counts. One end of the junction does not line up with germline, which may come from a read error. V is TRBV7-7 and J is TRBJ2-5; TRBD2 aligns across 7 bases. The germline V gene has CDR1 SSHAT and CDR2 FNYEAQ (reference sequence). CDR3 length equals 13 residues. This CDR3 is CASSTAGEETQYF. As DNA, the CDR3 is TGTGCTAGCAGCACGGCGGGAGAAGAGACCCAGTACTTC. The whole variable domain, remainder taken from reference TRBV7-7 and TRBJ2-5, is GAGVSQSPRYKVTKRGQDVTLRCDPISSHATLYWYQQALGQGPEFLTYFNYEAQPDKSGLPSDRFSAERPEGSISTLTIQRTEQRDSAMYRCASSTAGEETQYFGPGTRLLVL.

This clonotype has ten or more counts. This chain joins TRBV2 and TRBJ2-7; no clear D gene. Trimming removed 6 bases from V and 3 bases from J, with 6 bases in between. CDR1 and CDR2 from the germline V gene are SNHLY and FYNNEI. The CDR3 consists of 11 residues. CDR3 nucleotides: TGTGCCAGCAGCGTAAGCTACGAGCAGTACTTC. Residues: CASSVSYEQYF. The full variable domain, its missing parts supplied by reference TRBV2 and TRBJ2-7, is EPEVTQTPSHQVTQMGQEVILRCVPISNHLYFYWYRQILGQKVEFLVSFYNNEISEKSEIFDDQFSVERPDGSNFTLKIRSTKLEDSAMYFCASSVSYEQYFGPGTRLTVT.

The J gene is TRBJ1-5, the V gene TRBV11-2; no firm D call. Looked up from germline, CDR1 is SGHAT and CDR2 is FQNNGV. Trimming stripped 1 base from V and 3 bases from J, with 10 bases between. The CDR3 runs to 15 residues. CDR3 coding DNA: TGTGCCAGCAGCTTAGGTCCGACGGCCAATCAGCCCCAGCATTTT. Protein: CASSLGPTANQPQHF. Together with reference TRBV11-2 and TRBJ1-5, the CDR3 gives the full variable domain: EAGVAQSPRYKIIEKRQSVAFWCNPISGHATLYWYQQILGQGPKLLIQFQNNGVVDDSQLPKDRFSAERLKGVDSTLKIQPAKLEDSAVYLCASSLGPTANQPQHFGDGTRLSIL.

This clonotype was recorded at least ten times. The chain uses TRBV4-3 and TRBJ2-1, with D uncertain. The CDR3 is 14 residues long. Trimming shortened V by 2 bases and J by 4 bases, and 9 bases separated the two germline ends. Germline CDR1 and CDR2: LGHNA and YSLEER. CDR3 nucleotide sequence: TGCGCCAGCAGCCAAAGCCGACTTTACAATGAGCAGTTCTTC. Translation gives CASSQSRLYNEQFF.

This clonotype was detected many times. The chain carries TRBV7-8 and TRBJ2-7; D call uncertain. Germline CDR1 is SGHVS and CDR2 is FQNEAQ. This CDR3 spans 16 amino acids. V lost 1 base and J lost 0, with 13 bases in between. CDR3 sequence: CASSLESGSSSYEQYF. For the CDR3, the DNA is TGTGCCAGCAGCTTAGAGAGTGGCAGCAGCTCCTACGAGCAGTACTTC.

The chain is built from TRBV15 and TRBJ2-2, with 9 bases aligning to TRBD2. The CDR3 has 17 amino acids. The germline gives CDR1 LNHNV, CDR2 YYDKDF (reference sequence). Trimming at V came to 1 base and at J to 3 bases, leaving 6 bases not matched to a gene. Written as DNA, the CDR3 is TGTGCCACCAGCAGAGGTCCCTTAGCGGGAGACACCGGGGAGCTGTTTTTT. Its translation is CATSRGPLAGDTGELFF.

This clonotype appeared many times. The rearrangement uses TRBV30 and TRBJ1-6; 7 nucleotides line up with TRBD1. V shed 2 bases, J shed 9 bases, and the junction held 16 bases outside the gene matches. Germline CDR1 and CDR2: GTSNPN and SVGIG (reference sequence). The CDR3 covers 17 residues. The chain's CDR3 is CAWSFQFDRVYGSPLHF. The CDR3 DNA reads TGTGCCTGGAGTTTCCAATTCGACAGGGTGTATGGTTCACCCCTCCACTTT. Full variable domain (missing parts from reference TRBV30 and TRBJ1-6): SQTIHQWPATLVQPVGSPLSLECTVEGTSNPNLYWYRQAAGRGLQLLFYSVGIGQISSEVPQNLSASRPQDRQFILSSKKLLLSDSGFYLCAWSFQFDRVYGSPLHFGNGTRLTVT.

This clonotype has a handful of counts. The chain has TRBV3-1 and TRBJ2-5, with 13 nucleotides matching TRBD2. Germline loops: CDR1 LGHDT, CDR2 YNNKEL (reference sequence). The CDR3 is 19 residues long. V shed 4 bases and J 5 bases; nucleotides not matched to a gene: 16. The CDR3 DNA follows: TGTGCCAGCAGCCCTCCCACGCCCACTAGCGGGAGGGCCTACGAGACCCAGTACTTC. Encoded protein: CASSPPTPTSGRAYETQYF.

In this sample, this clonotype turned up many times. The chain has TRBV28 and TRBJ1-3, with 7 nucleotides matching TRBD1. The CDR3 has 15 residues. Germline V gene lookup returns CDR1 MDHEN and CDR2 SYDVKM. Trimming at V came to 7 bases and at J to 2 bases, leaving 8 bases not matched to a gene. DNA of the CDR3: TGTGCCAGCACCCCAGGGGGAGGCACTGGAAACACCATATATTTT. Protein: CASTPGGGTGNTIYF. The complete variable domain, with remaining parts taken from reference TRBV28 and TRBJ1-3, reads DVKVTQSSRYLVKRTGEKVFLECVQDMDHENMFWYRQDPGLGLRLIYFSYDVKMKEKGDIPEGYSVSREKKERFSLILESASTNQTSMYLCASTPGGGTGNTIYFGEGSWLTVV.

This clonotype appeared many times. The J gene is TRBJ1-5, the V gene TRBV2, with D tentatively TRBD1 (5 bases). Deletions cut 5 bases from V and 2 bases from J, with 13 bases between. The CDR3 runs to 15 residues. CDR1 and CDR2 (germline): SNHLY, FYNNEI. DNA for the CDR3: TGTGCCAGCAGTCTGAGGGGTTTGGGCAATCAGCCCCAGCATTTT. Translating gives CASSLRGLGNQPQHF.

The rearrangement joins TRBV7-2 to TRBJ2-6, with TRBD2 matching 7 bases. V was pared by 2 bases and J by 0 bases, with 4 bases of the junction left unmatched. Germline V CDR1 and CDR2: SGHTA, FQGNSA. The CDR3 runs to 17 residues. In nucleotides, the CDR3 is TGTGCCAGCAGCTTACATGGCGGGGGCTCTGGGGCCAACGTCCTGACTTTC. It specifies CASSLHGGGSGANVLTF.

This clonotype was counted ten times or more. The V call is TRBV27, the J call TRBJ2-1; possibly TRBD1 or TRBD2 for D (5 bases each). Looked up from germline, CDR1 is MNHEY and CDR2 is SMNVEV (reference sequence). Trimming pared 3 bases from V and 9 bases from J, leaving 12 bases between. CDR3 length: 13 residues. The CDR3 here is CASSLGVVGEQFF. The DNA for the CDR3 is TGTGCCAGCAGTTTGGGGGTAGTTGGTGAGCAGTTCTTC.

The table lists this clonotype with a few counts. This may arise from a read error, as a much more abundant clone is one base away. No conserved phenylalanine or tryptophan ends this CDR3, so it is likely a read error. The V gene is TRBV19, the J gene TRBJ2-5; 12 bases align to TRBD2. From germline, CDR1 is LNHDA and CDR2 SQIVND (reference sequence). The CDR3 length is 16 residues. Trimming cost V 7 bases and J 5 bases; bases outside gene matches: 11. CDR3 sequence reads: CASTAASGGAVETQYS. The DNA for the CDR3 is TGTGCCAGTACCGCCGCTAGCGGGGGGGCCGTGGAGACCCAGTACTCC.

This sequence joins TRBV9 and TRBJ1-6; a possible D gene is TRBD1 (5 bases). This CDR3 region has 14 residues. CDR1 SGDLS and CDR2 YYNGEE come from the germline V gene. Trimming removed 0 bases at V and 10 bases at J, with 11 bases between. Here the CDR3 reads CASSVGGGGSPLHF. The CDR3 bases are TGTGCCAGCAGCGTAGGGGGGGGGGGATCACCCCTCCACTTT.

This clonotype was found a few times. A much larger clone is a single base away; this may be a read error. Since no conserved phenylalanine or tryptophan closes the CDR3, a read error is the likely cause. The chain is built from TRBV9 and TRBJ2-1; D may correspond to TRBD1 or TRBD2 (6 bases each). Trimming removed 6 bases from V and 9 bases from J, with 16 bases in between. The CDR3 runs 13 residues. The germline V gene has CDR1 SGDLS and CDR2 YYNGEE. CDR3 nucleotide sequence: TGTGCCAGCAATAAAAAGGGGGGCAGTGAGCAGTTCTCC. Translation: CASNKKGGSEQFS.

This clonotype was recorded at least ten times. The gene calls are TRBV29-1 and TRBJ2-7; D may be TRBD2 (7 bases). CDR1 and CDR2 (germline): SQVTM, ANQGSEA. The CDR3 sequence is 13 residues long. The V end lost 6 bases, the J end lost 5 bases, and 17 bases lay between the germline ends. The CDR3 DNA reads TGCAGCGTCTCACGGGAGGCAGGGGACGAGCAGTACTTC. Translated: CSVSREAGDEQYF.

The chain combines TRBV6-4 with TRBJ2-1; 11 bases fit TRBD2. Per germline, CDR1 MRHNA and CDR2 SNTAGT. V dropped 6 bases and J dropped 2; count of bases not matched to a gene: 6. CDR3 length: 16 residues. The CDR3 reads CASRLAGVLPYNEQFF. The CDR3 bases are TGTGCCAGCAGACTAGCGGGAGTCCTCCCCTACAATGAGCAGTTCTTC.

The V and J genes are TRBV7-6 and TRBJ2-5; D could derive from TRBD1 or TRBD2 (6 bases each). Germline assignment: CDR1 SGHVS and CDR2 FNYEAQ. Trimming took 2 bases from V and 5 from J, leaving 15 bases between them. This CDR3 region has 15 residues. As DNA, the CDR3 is TGTGCCAGCAGCTTAACAGGGTTGGGAGGCGAGACCCAGTACTTC. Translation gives CASSLTGLGGETQYF.

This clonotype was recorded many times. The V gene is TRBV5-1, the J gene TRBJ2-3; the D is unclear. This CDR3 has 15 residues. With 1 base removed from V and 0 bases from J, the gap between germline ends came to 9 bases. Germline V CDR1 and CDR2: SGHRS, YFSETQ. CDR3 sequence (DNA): TGCGCCAGCAGCTTGCAAAGTCCTAGCACAGATACGCAGTATTTT. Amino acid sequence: CASSLQSPSTDTQYF.